Sequencing of this T cell receptor (beta chain) was carried out in a study of CD8+CD57+ T cells in acquired aplastic anemia (dated by TCRdb to 2017 to 2018). Regarding the complete study: Extracted DNA from sorted CD4+ and CD8+ cells averaged approximately 3 ug, ranging from about 0.18 to 27.4 ug. A CD8+CD57+ expansion meant a frequency higher than the mean frequency seen in healthy subjects.

CDR1 and CDR2 are read off the germline V gene as SGHVS and FQNEAQ. The CDR3, from cysteine to phenylalanine, totals 15 residues. The DNA shown is the 45-base CDR3, in frame from base 1. TCR beta VDJ combination and CDR3 sequence profiling used genomic DNA as the template. An Illumina HiSeq 2000 was used for TCR repertoire sequencing. For the original study's pipeline: Repertoire assessment relied on Simpson's diversity index, CDR3 size and DJ length profiles, and TRBV/TRBJ rearrangement plots. Whichever DNA sequence was most abundant in the deep sequencing data was defined as the immunodominant clone. CDR3 amino acid sequences were checked for sharing across subjects and were also compared against the VDJdb database and published repertoires. TCRdb reanalyzed the raw reads on its own, using fastp at Q25 for trimming and MiXCR for clone calling, and kept in-frame beta chains. For every CDR3 protein sequence, its rows merge into one entry that carries the most common genes and DNA. The V and J calls, along with clone size, are taken from TCRdb and not from the paper's own processing. The sample data list around 150,000 distinct CDR3 sequences, and 45% to 55% of these were observed just once. The ten largest clones represent 2.5% to 3% of the sample.

The full study reports these points: CD8+ Simpson's diversity did not differ significantly between patients and healthy controls (P=0.060). About 29 CD8+ CDR3 sequences were found to be shared between patients and controls, but these sequences appeared to be highly expressed in patients and within the immunodominant clones of the patients.

Expansion of CD8+CD57+ cells had been shown by flow cytometry in the patients chosen for sequencing. Every patient had a diagnosis of severe acquired aplastic anemia based on International Study of Aplastic Anemia and Agranulocytosis and Camitta criteria. At the time blood was sampled, none of the patients had received any therapy. In this study, sorted CD4+ and CD8+ T cells from the blood of healthy subjects and of severe aplastic anemia patients had their TCR repertoires deep-sequenced. Patients were enrolled under clinicaltrials.gov protocols 00001620, 01623167, 00001397, 00071045, 00081523 and 00961064 in the USA. Ficoll-Paque density gradient centrifugation was used to isolate peripheral blood mononuclear cells. Before DNA extraction, CD4+ and CD8+ T cells were sorted by FACS or by magnetic beads. Concerning this clonotype itself: Its target antigen remains unknown. This could be a read error, since a much larger clone is one nucleotide away.

The clonotype originates from a human donor with aplastic anemia. The specimen was sorted CD4+, CD8+, or CD8+CD57+ T cells (not recorded which) from PBMCs. Recombination connected TRBV7-8 to TRBJ1-4, and the D gene may be TRBD1, 5 bases matching. The CDR3: CAGSPRQSRAEKLFF. The DNA reads TGTGCCGGCAGCCCGCGACAGAGCCGAGCCGAAAAACTGTTTTTT. Reference TRBV7-8 and TRBJ1-4 genes cover what lies past the CDR3, so the full variable domain is GAGVSQSPRYKVAKRGQDVALRCDPISGHVSLFWYQQALGQGPEFLTYFQNEAQLDKSGLPSDRFFAERPEGSVSTLKIQRTQQEDSAVYLCAGSPRQSRAEKLFFGSGTQLSVL.